This TCR beta chain was recorded in a study of T cells in localized non-small cell lung cancer. There are a few counts of this clone. Its antigen remains unknown. Study results and caveats: Uninvolved adjacent lung showed the highest T cell clonality, exceeding tumor. The appearance of a median roughly 56 of the top 100 tumor clones was seen in adjacent lung. Elevated circulating T cell density in blood was associated with longer overall survival.

Measured with immunoSEQ multiplex PCR; TCRdb has only the in-frame clones, and not every one. Of about 11,000 clones listed, less than 35% were seen once; the top ten hold approximately 4.8%. The CDR3 spans 14 residues. Trimming pared 10 bases from V and 5 bases from J, leaving 21 bases between. From germline, CDR1 is MNHGY and CDR2 SAAAGT. This receptor was identified in a man aged 35-75 years with stage I lung adenocarcinoma. The chain combines TRBV6-8 with TRBJ2-7; D is perhaps TRBD1 (5 bases). The starting material was lung tumor tissue, obtained before any cancer treatment. The CDR3 here is CAITTTPKGDEQYF. Written as DNA, the CDR3 is TGTGCCATCACTACGACCCCAAAAGGGGACGAGCAGTACTTC.